The 3 T cell receptor beta chains below all came from one sample that was sequenced in a study of blood T cell repertoires in COVID-19. Only in-frame clones appear in the TCRdb table, and some are missing; sequencing was by immunoSEQ multiplex PCR. The sample yields fewer than 650,000 clones, 85% to 90% seen once. Sequenced input: peripheral blood. These receptors were obtained from a woman between 45 and 65 years old with COVID-19, enrolled during active disease.

This chain links TRBV29-1 with TRBJ1-2; 8 positions match TRBD1. Looked up from germline, CDR1 is SQVTM and CDR2 is ANQGSEA. Trimming at V came to 4 bases and at J to 0 bases, leaving 4 bases not matched to a gene. The CDR3 runs 14 residues. The CDR3 nucleotides are TGCAGCGTTGCCCGGACAGGGACTAACTATGGCTACACCTTC. Residues: CSVARTGTNYGYTF.

V and J are TRBV3-1 (or the pseudogene TRBV3-2) and TRBJ1-6, with D possibly matching TRBD1 (6 bases). Looked up from germline, CDR1 is LGHDT and CDR2 is YNNKEL (reference sequence). Trimming took off 7 bases at V and 10 bases at J, with 20 bases between the two ends. The CDR3 has 15 amino acids. The CDR3 nucleotides are TGTGCCAGCAACTTTAGAAGGGGGTCCAGGTCACCCCTCCACTTT. It codes for CASNFRRGSRSPLHF.

The chain joins TRBV9 to TRBJ2-1; D gene uncertain. This CDR3 contains 15 residues. Trimming left V 0 bases short and J 6 bases short, with 13 bases between. Germline CDR1 and CDR2: SGDLS and YYNGEE. CDR3: CASSVGQVIFNEQFF. The CDR3 bases are TGTGCCAGCAGCGTAGGGCAGGTCATATTCAATGAGCAGTTCTTC.